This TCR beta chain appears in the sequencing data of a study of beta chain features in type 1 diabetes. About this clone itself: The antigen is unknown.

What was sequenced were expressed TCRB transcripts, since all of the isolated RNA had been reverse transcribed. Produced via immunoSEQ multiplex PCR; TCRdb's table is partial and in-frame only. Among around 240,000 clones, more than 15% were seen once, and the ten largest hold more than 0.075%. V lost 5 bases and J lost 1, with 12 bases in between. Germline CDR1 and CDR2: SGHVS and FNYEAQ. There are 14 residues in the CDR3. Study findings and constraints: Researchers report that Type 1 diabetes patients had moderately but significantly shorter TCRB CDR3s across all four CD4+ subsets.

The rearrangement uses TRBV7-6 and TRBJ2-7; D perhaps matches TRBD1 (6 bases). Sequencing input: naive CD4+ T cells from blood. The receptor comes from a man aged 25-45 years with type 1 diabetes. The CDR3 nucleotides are TGTGCCAGCAGCCGGACAGACCGTTCCTACGAGCAGTACTTC. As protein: CASSRTDRSYEQYF.